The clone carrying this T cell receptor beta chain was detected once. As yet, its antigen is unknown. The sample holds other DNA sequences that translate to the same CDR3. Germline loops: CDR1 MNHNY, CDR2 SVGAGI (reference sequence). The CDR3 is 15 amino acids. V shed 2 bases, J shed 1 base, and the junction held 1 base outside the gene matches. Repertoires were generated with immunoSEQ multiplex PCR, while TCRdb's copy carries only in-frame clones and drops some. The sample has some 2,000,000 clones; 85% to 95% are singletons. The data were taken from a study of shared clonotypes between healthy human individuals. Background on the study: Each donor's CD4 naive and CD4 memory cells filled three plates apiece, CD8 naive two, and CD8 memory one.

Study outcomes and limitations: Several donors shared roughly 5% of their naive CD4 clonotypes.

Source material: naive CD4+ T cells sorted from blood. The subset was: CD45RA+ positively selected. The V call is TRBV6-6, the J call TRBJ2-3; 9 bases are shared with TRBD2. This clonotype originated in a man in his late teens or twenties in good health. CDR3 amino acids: CASSYPSGGTDTQYF. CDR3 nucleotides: TGTGCCAGCAGTTACCCTAGCGGGGGCACAGATACGCAGTATTTT.